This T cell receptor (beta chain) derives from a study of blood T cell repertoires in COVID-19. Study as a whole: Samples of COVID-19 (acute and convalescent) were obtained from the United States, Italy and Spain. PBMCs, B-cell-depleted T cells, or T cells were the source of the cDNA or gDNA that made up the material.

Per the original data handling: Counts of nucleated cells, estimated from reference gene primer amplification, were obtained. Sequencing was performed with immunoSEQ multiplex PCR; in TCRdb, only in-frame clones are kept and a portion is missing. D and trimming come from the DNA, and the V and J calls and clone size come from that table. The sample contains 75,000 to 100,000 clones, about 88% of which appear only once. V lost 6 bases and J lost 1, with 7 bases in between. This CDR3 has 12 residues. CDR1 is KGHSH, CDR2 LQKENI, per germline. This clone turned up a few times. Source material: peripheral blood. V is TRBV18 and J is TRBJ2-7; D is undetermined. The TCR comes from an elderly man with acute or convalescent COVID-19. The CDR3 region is CASSPGSYEQYF. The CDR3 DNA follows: TGTGCCAGCTCCCCGGGTTCCTACGAGCAGTACTTC.